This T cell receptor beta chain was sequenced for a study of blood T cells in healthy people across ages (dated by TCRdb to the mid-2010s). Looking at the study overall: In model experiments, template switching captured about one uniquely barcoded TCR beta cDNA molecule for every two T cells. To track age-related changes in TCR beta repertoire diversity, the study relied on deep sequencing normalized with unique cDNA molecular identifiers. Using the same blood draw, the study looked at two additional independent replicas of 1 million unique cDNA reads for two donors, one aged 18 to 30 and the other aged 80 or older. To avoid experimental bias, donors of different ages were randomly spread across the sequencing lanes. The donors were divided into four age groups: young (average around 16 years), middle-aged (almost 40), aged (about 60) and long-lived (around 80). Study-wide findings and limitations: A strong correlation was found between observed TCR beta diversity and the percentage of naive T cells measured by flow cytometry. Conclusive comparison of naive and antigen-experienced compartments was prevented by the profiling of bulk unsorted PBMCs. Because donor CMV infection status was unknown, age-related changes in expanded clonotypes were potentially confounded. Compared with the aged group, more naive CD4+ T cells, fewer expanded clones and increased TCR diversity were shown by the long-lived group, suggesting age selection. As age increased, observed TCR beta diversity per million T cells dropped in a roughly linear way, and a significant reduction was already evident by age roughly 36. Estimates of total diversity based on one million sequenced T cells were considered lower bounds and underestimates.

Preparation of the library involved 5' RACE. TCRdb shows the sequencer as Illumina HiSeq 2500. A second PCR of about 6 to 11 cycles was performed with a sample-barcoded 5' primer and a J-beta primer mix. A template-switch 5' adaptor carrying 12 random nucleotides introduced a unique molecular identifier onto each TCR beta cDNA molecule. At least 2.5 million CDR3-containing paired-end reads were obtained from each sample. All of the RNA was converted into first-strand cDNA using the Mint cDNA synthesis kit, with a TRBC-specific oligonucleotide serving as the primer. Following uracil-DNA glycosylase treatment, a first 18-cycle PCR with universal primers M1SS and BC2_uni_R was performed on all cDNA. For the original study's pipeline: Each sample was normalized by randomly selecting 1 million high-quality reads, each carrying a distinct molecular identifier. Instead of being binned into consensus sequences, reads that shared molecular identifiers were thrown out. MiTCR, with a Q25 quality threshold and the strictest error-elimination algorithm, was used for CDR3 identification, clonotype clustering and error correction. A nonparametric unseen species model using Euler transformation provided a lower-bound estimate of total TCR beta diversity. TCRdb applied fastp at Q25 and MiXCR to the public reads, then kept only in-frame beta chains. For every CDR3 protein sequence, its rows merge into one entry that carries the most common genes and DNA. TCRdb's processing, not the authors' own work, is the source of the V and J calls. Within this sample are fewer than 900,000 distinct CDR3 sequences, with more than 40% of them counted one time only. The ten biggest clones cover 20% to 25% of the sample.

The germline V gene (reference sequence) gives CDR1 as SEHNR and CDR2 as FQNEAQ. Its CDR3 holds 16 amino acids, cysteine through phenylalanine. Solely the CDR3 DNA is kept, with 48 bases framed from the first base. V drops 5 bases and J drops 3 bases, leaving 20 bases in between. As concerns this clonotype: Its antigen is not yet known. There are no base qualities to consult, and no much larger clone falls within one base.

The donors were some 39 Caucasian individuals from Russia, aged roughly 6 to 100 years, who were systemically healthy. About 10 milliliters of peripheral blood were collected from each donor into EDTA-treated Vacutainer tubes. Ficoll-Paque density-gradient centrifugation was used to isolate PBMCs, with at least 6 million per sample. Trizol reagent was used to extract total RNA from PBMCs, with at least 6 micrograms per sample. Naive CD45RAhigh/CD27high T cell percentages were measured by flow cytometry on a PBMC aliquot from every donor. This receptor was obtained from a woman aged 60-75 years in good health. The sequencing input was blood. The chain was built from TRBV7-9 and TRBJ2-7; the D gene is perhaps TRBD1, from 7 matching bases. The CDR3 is CASSPKEGAVFYEQYF. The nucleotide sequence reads TGTGCCAGCAGCCCGAAGGAGGGGGCGGTCTTCTACGAGCAGTACTTC.